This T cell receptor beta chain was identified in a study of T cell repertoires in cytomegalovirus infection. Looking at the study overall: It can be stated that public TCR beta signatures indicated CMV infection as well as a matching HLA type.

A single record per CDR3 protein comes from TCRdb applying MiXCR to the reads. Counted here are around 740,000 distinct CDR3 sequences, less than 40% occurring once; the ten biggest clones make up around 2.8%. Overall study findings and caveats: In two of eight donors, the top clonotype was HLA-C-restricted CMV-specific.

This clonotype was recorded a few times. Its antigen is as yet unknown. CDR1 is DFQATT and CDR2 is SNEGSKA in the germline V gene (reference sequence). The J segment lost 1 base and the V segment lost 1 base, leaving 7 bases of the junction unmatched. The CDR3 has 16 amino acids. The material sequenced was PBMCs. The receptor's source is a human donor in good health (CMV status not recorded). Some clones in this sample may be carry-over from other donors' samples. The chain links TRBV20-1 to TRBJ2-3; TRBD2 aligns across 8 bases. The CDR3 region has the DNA TGCAGTGCTAGAGGGGCCGGGACTAGTCGCACAGATACGCAGTATTTT. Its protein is CSARGAGTSRTDTQYF.